The rows below give T cell receptor beta chains drawn from one sample of a study of blood T cell repertoires in COVID-19. The assay was immunoSEQ multiplex PCR, and TCRdb's table has in-frame clones only and misses some. The sample has about 68,000 clones; about nine tenths are singletons. The material sequenced was peripheral blood. The receptors shown here come from a man aged 30-40 years with acute or convalescent COVID-19. Each CDR3 is given with its conserved first and last residue. Each record gives: J gene, V gene, clone size, D gene, CDR3 DNA, CDR3 protein. A D gene is named only where the DNA matches it firmly. A row's size may be missing; if present it is once, few, many or a size class.

TRBJ2-1	TRBV19	-	-	TGTGCCAGTATGCCATTCAGGGGCCAGTCCTACAATGAGCAGTTCTTC	CASMPFRGQSYNEQFF
TRBJ1-1	TRBV15	-	TRBD1	TGTGCCACCACCCCGCCGGGACAGGGGAACGTGGAAGCTTTCTTT	CATTPPGQGNVEAFF
TRBJ2-7	TRBV5-4	-	-	TGTGCCAGCAGCTTGAGGGGGTTTACCTACGAGCAGTACTTC	CASSLRGFTYEQYF
TRBJ1-6	TRBV4-1	-	-	TGCGCCAGCAGCCTGCGACCCTCACTAATTGGCTCCTATAATTCACCCCTCCACTTT	CASSLRPSLIGSYNSPLHF
TRBJ2-2	TRBV30	-	-	TGTGCCTGGAGTCTGATTACGGGGTTGAACACCGGGGAGCTGTTTTTT	CAWSLITGLNTGELFF
TRBJ2-3	TRBV6-4	-	TRBD2	TGTGCCAGCAGTGACGGGGGGGGCACAGATACGCAGTATTTT	CASSDGGGTDTQYF
TRBJ2-1	TRBV9	-	TRBD2	TGTGCCAGCAGCCCCAGGGAGCGGGGCTACAATGAGCAGTTCTTC	CASSPRERGYNEQFF
TRBJ2-2	TRBV11-2	-	-	TGTGCCAGCAGCTTAGATCGGGGTAGCGCGAACACCGGGGAGCTGTTTTTT	CASSLDRGSANTGELFF
TRBJ2-7	TRBV20-1	-	-	TGCAGTGCTAAGCCGTACGAGCAGTACTTC	CSAKPYEQYF
TRBJ2-5	TRBV19	-	-	TGTGCCAGTAGTCGTGTGGGCCGGGAGGAGACCCAGTACTTC	CASSRVGREETQYF
TRBJ2-7	TRBV6-5	-	-	TGTGCCAGCAGTTACAGGGGAAACTACGAGCAGTACTTC	CASSYRGNYEQYF
TRBJ2-7	TRBV15	-	TRBD1	TGTGCCACCAGCAGACAGACAGGGGCCTACGAGCAGTACTTC	CATSRQTGAYEQYF
TRBJ1-6	TRBV5-1	-	-	TGCGCCAGCAGCGGACTCACCGGGTCACCCCTCCACTTT	CASSGLTGSPLHF
TRBJ1-5	TRBV28	-	-	TGTGCCAGCAGGGACTATAGCAATCAGCCCCAGCATTTT	CASRDYSNQPQHF
TRBJ2-1	TRBV13	-	TRBD2	TGTGCCAGCAGCTTGACTAGCGGGACACACAATGAGCAGTTCTTC	CASSLTSGTHNEQFF
TRBJ2-7	TRBV28	-	-	TGTGCCAGCAGTTTCCGAAATGGAGGGCAGTACTTC	CASSFRNGGQYF
TRBJ2-3	TRBV11-1	-	-	TGTGCCAGCAGCTGGGGCCCAGATACGCAGTATTTT	CASSWGPDTQYF
TRBJ2-1	TRBV6-5	-	-	TGTGCCAGCAGCCCAGGGTACAATGAGCAGTTCTTC	CASSPGYNEQFF
TRBJ2-3	TRBV11-3	-	-	TGTGCCAGCAGCTCCACTAAAGATACGCAGTATTTT	CASSSTKDTQYF
TRBJ2-5	TRBV5-4	once	-	TGTGCCAGCTCCTTTTGGACATCCCGGTACCAAGAGACCCAGTACTTC	CASSFWTSRYQETQYF
TRBJ2-5	TRBV2	once	TRBD2	TGTGCCAGCAGTGAAGGGACTAGCGGGAATCAAGAGACCCAGTACTTC	CASSEGTSGNQETQYF
TRBJ1-2	TRBV5-1	-	-	TGCGCCAGCAGCTTGGCCGTTGGAGTACTCTATGGCTACACCTTC	CASSLAVGVLYGYTF
TRBJ2-3	TRBV5-6	-	TRBD1	TGTGCCAGCAGCTTCGGACAGGGGGCGGGAGATACGCAGTATTTT	CASSFGQGAGDTQYF
TRBJ1-5	TRBV28	few	-	TGTGCCAGCGGTGGGACACTAGAAAATCAGCCCCAGCATTTT	CASGGTLENQPQHF
TRBJ2-1	TRBV28	-	-	TGTGCCAGCAGTCGTACTCTGCGGGGTTACAATGAGCAGTTCTTC	CASSRTLRGYNEQFF
TRBJ1-2	TRBV24-1	-	-	TGTGCCACCAGTGATTTGAACAGGCCTTATGGCTACACCTTC	CATSDLNRPYGYTF
TRBJ2-7	TRBV7-9	-	-	TGTGCCAGCAGCCTCAGCTACGAGCAGTACTTC	CASSLSYEQYF
TRBJ2-3	TRBV7-9	-	TRBD2	TGTGCCAGCAGCAAATCGACGGGACTAGCGGGAGGGCTGGGCACAGATACGCAGTATTTT	CASSKSTGLAGGLGTDTQYF
TRBJ1-6	TRBV28	-	-	TGTGCCAGCAGTCCATCAGGGGTTTCACCCCTCCACTTT	CASSPSGVSPLHF
TRBJ1-5	TRBV24-1	-	TRBD1	TGTGCCACCAGCGGAGGAAGTGGACAGGGGGCGAGTCAGCCCCAGCATTTT	CATSGGSGQGASQPQHF
TRBJ2-1	TRBV7-2	once	TRBD1	TGTGCCAGCAGCCACAGGGACAGGAATTTCAATGAGCAGTTCTTC	CASSHRDRNFNEQFF
TRBJ1-3	TRBV28	-	-	TGTGCCAGCAGTCAAGCCAGCGGTTACTCTGGAAACACCATATATTTT	CASSQASGYSGNTIYF
TRBJ2-6	TRBV5-1	-	TRBD2	TGCGCCAGCAGCTCGTTAGCGGGAACTGGGGCCAACGTCCTGACTTTC	CASSSLAGTGANVLTF
TRBJ1-2	TRBV7-9	few	TRBD1	TGTGCCAGCAGCTCTGGACAGGGTAACTATGGCTACACCTTC	CASSSGQGNYGYTF
TRBJ1-6	TRBV20-1	once	TRBD1	TGCAGTGCTAGTCTGCAGGGGGAAAGTTCACCCCTCCACTTT	CSASLQGESSPLHF
TRBJ2-7	TRBV7-9	few	TRBD2	TGTGCCAGCAGCTTAGCAGTGAGCGGGAGCTCCTACGAGCAGTACTTC	CASSLAVSGSSYEQYF
TRBJ1-5	TRBV7-2	-	-	TGTGCCAGCAGCTTAGGACAGGTGGAGCCCCAGCATTTT	CASSLGQVEPQHF
TRBJ1-4	TRBV5-6	-	-	TGTGCCAGCAGCTTGGCACTTCCGGGTCTGTTGGGAAAACTGTTTTTT	CASSLALPGLLGKLFF
TRBJ2-7	TRBV5-6	-	-	TGTGCCAGCAGCTTGTCAGGGTTTACGAGCGAGCAGTACTTC	CASSLSGFTSEQYF
TRBJ2-3	TRBV18	-	TRBD2	TGTGCCAGCTCAGCTAGCGGGGTCACAGATACGCAGTATTTT	CASSASGVTDTQYF
TRBJ1-1	TRBV6-6	-	-	TGTGCCAGCAGTTACGACTGGAACACTGAAGCTTTCTTT	CASSYDWNTEAFF
TRBJ2-7	TRBV30	-	TRBD2	TGTGCCTGTAGCGGGACCTCTTCCGTCGAGCAGTACTTC	CACSGTSSVEQYF
TRBJ1-1	TRBV5-1	-	-	TGCGCCAGCAGCTTGGGACTGAGCGGCACTGAAGCTTTCTTT	CASSLGLSGTEAFF
TRBJ1-1	TRBV5-1	-	-	TGCGCCAGTTTAGAGAACAGGGTAAAACTAACAGCTGAAGCTTTCTTT	CASLENRVKLTAEAFF
TRBJ1-1	TRBV6-6	-	-	TGTGCCAGCAGATCCACAAGGGGCACTGAAGCTTTCTTT	CASRSTRGTEAFF
TRBJ2-7	TRBV11-2	-	TRBD1	TGTGCCAGCAGCCCCGGGACAGGGTGGTACGAGCAGTACTTC	CASSPGTGWYEQYF
TRBJ1-1	TRBV2	-	-	TGTGCCAGCGACAATGGGAACACTGAAGCTTTCTTT	CASDNGNTEAFF
TRBJ2-5	TRBV11-2	-	TRBD2	TGTGCCAGCAGCCCCCGACTAGCGGCCAGGGGGACACAAGAGACCCAGTACTTC	CASSPRLAARGTQETQYF
TRBJ1-2	TRBV28	-	-	TGTGCCAGCAGTTTATCTCGGGGGACCTATGGCTACACCTTC	CASSLSRGTYGYTF
TRBJ1-3	TRBV5-1	-	TRBD1	TGCGCCAGCAGCCCAGGGACAGCCAACTCTGGAAACACCATATATTTT	CASSPGTANSGNTIYF